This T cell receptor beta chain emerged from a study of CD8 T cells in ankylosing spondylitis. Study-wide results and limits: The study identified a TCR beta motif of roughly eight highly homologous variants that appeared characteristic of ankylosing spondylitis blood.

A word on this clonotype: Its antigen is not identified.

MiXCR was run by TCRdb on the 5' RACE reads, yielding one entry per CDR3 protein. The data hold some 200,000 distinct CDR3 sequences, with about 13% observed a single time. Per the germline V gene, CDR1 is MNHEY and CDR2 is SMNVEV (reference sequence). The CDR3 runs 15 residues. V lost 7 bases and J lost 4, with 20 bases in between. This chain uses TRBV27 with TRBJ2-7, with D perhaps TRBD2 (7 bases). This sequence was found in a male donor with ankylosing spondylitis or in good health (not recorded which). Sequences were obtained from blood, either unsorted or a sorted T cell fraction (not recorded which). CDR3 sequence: CASNTQWGGPYEQYF. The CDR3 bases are TGTGCCAGCAACACCCAGTGGGGGGGGCCGTACGAGCAGTACTTC.